This TCR beta chain is from a study of control samples from healthy donors and cancer patients. Repertoires were generated with immunoSEQ multiplex PCR, while TCRdb's copy carries only in-frame clones and drops some. The sample has 93,000 or so clones, around nine tenths seen once; the top ten hold approximately 20%. CDR3 length: 14 amino acids. J was trimmed by 5 bases and V by 7 bases; bases with no gene match: 6. CDR1 and CDR2 (germline): SGDLS, YYNGEE. Material for sequencing was PBMCs. This sequence joins TRBV9 and TRBJ2-1; 10 positions match TRBD1. The receptor's source is a man aged 55 to 70 with lung cancer. As DNA, the CDR3 is TGTGCCAGCGTCCCGGGACAGGGGAACAATGAGCAGTTCTTC. Its translation: CASVPGQGNNEQFF.